This T cell receptor (beta chain) was obtained from a study of regulatory T cells in long-lasting Graves disease. Through Arm-PCR of CDR3 regions and iRepertoire HTBI primers, TCR beta libraries were built. TCRdb ran MiXCR on the multiplex PCR reads and lists one entry per CDR3 protein. The sample lists 600,000 to 800,000 distinct CDR3 sequences; approximately 31% were seen once. On this clonotype: No antigen is known for it.

Broader study findings: The number of shared public clonotypes was higher in persistent patients (roughly 3,000) than new patients (966). Persistent disease preferred TRBV28, TRBJ1-2 and TRBJ2-5; new disease, TRBV20-1 and TRBJ2-1.

V gave up 5 bases and J gave up 4 bases, with 17 bases separating them. This CDR3 has 15 residues. CDR1 is SEHNR, CDR2 FQNEAQ, per germline (reference sequence). This sample's time point: persistent/refractory GD, antithyroid drugs over 5 years with positive TRAb. From PBMCs, RNA was extracted and then used to make the TCR library. The rearrangement joins TRBV7-9 to TRBJ1-2; perhaps TRBD1 as D (6 bases). The TCR sequence derives from a female donor with Graves disease. Specimen: peripheral blood mononuclear cells (PBMCs), collected when the disease was refractory, from a patient treated with antithyroid drugs. CDR3 region: CASSPVGGGIYGYTF. CDR3 DNA: TGTGCCAGCAGCCCCGTTGGGGGGGGCATCTATGGCTACACCTTC.